One sample yielded the 31 T cell receptor beta chains listed below, sequenced in a study of T cell repertoires in cytomegalovirus infection. MiXCR was run by TCRdb on the reads, yielding one entry per CDR3 protein. The sample comprises roughly 240,000 distinct CDR3 sequences, 6% to 8% of which are singletons, and under 7% rests with the top ten. Sequencing was carried out using PBMCs. The receptors stem from a human donor in good health (CMV status not recorded). Some clones in this sample may be carry-over from other donors' samples.

This clonotype appeared once. A clone one base away is much larger, so this may be a read error. The V call is TRBV3-1, the J call TRBJ1-1; D gene ambiguous. The length of the CDR3 is 12 residues. CDR1 and CDR2 from the germline V gene are LGHDT and YNNKEL (reference sequence). CDR3 amino acids: CAGSQVAGEAFF. The CDR3, as DNA: TGTGCCGGCAGCCAAGTTGCAGGAGAAGCTTTCTTT.

This clonotype came up many times. The rearrangement links TRBV7-6 to TRBJ2-5; D uncertain. Germline V lookup: CDR1 SGHVS, CDR2 FNYEAQ. This CDR3 comprises 11 residues. Trimming stripped 5 bases from V and 7 bases from J, with 8 bases between. The CDR3 region is CASSRWGTQYF. The CDR3 DNA sequence: TGTGCCAGCAGCCGGTGGGGGACCCAGTACTTC.

This clonotype was detected ten times or more. CDR3 bases: TGTGCCAGCAGCTTCTACTCACAGGGAGAGACCCAGTACTTC. This gives the protein CASSFYSQGETQYF. The chain combines TRBV7-2 with TRBJ2-5; perhaps TRBD1 as D (6 bases). V gave up 3 bases and J gave up 4 bases, with 12 bases separating them. Per germline, CDR1 SGHTA and CDR2 FQGNSA. The CDR3 runs to 14 residues.

The gene calls are TRBV14 and TRBJ1-2; D ambiguous. Germline values: CDR1 SGHDN, CDR2 FVKESK. The CDR3 is 15 residues long. The germline V and J ends were trimmed by 0 bases and 4 bases, with 12 bases remaining between them. CDR3 in amino acids: CASSQDRYGRYGYTF. The CDR3 nucleotides are TGTGCCAGCAGCCAAGATAGGTACGGCCGCTATGGCTACACCTTC.

The rearrangement links TRBV20-1 to TRBJ1-1; TRBD1 matches 7 bases. The CDR3 is made up of 15 amino acids. With 0 bases clipped from V and 5 bases from J, the junction kept 9 bases outside the gene matches. Germline-derived CDR1 and CDR2 are DFQATT and SNEGSKA (reference sequence). The CDR3 nucleotides read TGCAGTGCTAGAGATCTAGGCAGGGGGGAAACTGAAGCTTTCTTT. Amino acid sequence: CSARDLGRGETEAFF.

The J gene is TRBJ2-3, the V gene TRBV19; unclear D gene. The V gene lost 3 bases and the J gene lost 0 bases, with 10 bases spanning the gap. Germline V gene data show CDR1 as LNHDA and CDR2 as SQIVND (reference sequence). This CDR3 comprises 15 residues. CDR3 sequence: CASSIRPDSTDTQYF. CDR3 nucleotides: TGTGCCAGTAGTATTCGCCCGGATAGCACAGATACGCAGTATTTT.

This chain uses TRBV20-1 with TRBJ1-4; D possibly corresponds to TRBD1 (6 bases). This CDR3 comprises 14 residues. V shed 4 bases and J shed 1 base, with 10 bases lying between them. Per germline, CDR1 DFQATT and CDR2 SNEGSKA (reference sequence). In DNA, the CDR3 is TGCAGTGCTATCCCACAGGGAACTAATGAAAAACTGTTTTTT. Protein product: CSAIPQGTNEKLFF.

This clonotype was picked up many times. CDR3 sequence (DNA): TGTGCCAGCAGGAATGGGGGTGGTACGCAGTATTTT. Translated, it gives CASRNGGGTQYF. The chain has TRBV6-2 or TRBV6-3 and TRBJ2-3; D tentatively fits TRBD1 or TRBD2 (5 bases each). Trimming shortened V by 6 bases and J by 8 bases, and 12 bases separated the two germline ends. This CDR3 comprises 12 residues. Germline CDR1 and CDR2: MNHEY and SVGEGT.

This clonotype was counted a few times. CDR3 region: CASSDLGVGAEQYF. Here the CDR3 DNA reads TGTGCCAGCAGTGATTTAGGGGTGGGGGCCGAGCAGTACTTC. The chain is built from TRBV25-1 and TRBJ2-7; possibly TRBD1 for D (6 bases). CDR1 and CDR2 from the germline V gene are MGHDK and SYGVNS. This CDR3 contains 14 residues. V was trimmed by 3 bases and J by 6 bases, leaving 15 bases between them.

The J gene is TRBJ1-3, the V gene TRBV27, with D hard to call. V dropped 5 bases and J dropped 11 bases, with 13 bases sitting between them. The CDR3 has 12 amino acids. CDR1 and CDR2 (germline): MNHEY, SMNVEV (reference sequence). CDR3: CASSPSTIPIYF. CDR3 DNA: TGTGCCAGCAGTCCCTCGACTATACCCATATATTTT.

This clonotype has a count of ten or more. This chain uses TRBV6-2 or TRBV6-3 with TRBJ2-6, with 8 bases that match TRBD1. V was clipped by 4 bases and J by 2 bases; unmatched bases: 1. Germline V gives CDR1 MNHEY, CDR2 SVGEGT. There are 15 residues in the CDR3. The CDR3 nucleotides read TGTGCCAGCAGTTTACAGGGGGCTGGGGCCAACGTCCTGACTTTC. Translating it yields CASSLQGAGANVLTF.

This clonotype has at least ten counts. The chain employs TRBV5-1 and TRBJ2-5; a possible D gene is TRBD1 (6 bases). The CDR3 runs to 14 residues. Trimming shortened V by 2 bases and J by 5 bases, and 13 bases separated the two germline ends. Per germline, CDR1 SGHRS and CDR2 YFSETQ. CDR3 protein: CASSFQGTIETQYF. The CDR3 nucleotides read TGCGCCAGCAGCTTTCAGGGGACGATCGAGACCCAGTACTTC.

This clonotype was seen repeatedly, ten times or more. The chain is built from TRBV20-1 and TRBJ2-1, with a tentative D call TRBD2 (6 bases). The CDR3 runs 19 residues. The V gene's germline CDR1 is DFQATT and CDR2 SNEGSKA (reference sequence). V was trimmed by 5 bases and J by 0 bases, leaving 26 bases between them. CDR3 residues: CSADPRYSGGVDSYNEQFF. DNA of the CDR3: TGCAGTGCTGACCCAAGGTACTCAGGAGGGGTTGACTCCTACAATGAGCAGTTCTTC.

There are many counts of this clonotype. V usage is TRBV6-2 or TRBV6-3 and J usage is TRBJ1-5, with 8 bases fitting TRBD1. The V and J ends lost 0 bases and 3 bases, in that order; junction bases with no gene match: 1. The germline V gene encodes CDR1 MNHEY and CDR2 SVGEGT. The CDR3 runs to 15 residues. The CDR3 loop reads CASSYSDRDNQPQHF. The CDR3 DNA reads TGTGCCAGCAGTTACTCGGACAGGGACAATCAGCCCCAGCATTTT.

The sample holds many counts of this clonotype. The CDR3 region is CASSEGKREAFF. DNA for the CDR3: TGTGCCAGTTCCGAAGGGAAAAGGGAAGCTTTCTTT. The chain carries TRBV7-9 and TRBJ1-1, with D uncertain. This CDR3 has 12 amino acids. CDR1 is SEHNR and CDR2 is FQNEAQ in the germline V gene (reference sequence). Trimming removed 9 bases from V and 8 bases from J, with 16 bases in between.

This clonotype has at least ten counts. The V gene is TRBV20-1, the J gene TRBJ2-1; 7 nucleotides line up with TRBD2. CDR3 length: 17 residues. CDR1 DFQATT and CDR2 SNEGSKA come from the germline V gene (reference sequence). The V gene end was trimmed by 1 base and the J gene end by 2 bases; junction bases not matched to a gene: 11. Here the CDR3 DNA reads TGCAGTGCTAGAGGACTACTTAGCGGGCACCCCTACAATGAGCAGTTCTTC. Its translation: CSARGLLSGHPYNEQFF.

This clonotype was seen repeatedly, ten times or more. The chain carries TRBV7-9 and TRBJ2-1, with TRBD1 as a possible D gene (5 bases). From germline, CDR1 is SEHNR and CDR2 FQNEAQ (reference sequence). The ends were cut back, 3 bases at V and 5 bases at J, with 8 bases in the middle. CDR3 size: 13 residues. The chain's CDR3 is CASSFDSHNEQFF. The CDR3 DNA reads as TGTGCCAGCAGCTTCGACAGCCACAATGAGCAGTTCTTC.

This clonotype has a count of ten or more. V gene TRBV25-1 combines with J gene TRBJ1-1, with D possibly TRBD1 on 6 matching bases. The CDR3 length is 14 residues. Trimming removed 5 bases at V and 4 bases at J, with 14 bases between. Germline CDR1 reads MGHDK; CDR2 reads SYGVNS. For the CDR3, the DNA is TGTGCCAGCAGTCTCAGGGGTTATGGCACTGAAGCTTTCTTT. The encoded protein is CASSLRGYGTEAFF. The variable domain in full, with the rest retrieved from reference TRBV25-1 and TRBJ1-1, is EADIYQTPRYLVIGTGKKITLECSQTMGHDKMYWYQQDPGMELHLIHYSYGVNSTEKGDLSSESTVSRIRTEHFPLTLESARPSHTSQYLCASSLRGYGTEAFFGQGTRLTVV.

This clonotype occurred many times. This rearrangement joins TRBV7-2 to TRBJ1-5; D is possibly TRBD1 (6 bases). This CDR3 has 17 residues. Looked up from germline, CDR1 is SGHTA and CDR2 is FQGNSA. Trimming left V 4 bases short and J 2 bases short, with 18 bases between. CDR3 coding DNA: TGTGCCAGCAGCTCCCTTGAGGGGGGAGGGGGCAATCAGCCCCAGCATTTT. It codes for CASSSLEGGGGNQPQHF.

This clonotype was detected many times. V gene TRBV20-1 combines with J gene TRBJ1-2, with 8 positions matching TRBD1. This CDR3 region has 13 residues. Losses at the gene ends were 6 bases for V and 4 bases for J; bases not matched to a gene: 7. Germline-derived CDR1 and CDR2 are DFQATT and SNEGSKA (reference sequence). The CDR3 region has the DNA TGCAGTGCCAAGACAGGGGTGACCTATGGCTACACCTTC. It translates to CSAKTGVTYGYTF.

This clonotype was seen at least ten times. The chain is built from TRBV28 and TRBJ2-5; 15 bases are a match to TRBD2. This CDR3 spans 19 amino acids. Losses at the gene ends were 6 bases for V and 5 bases for J; bases not matched to a gene: 16. The germline V gene has CDR1 MDHEN and CDR2 SYDVKM. The CDR3 coding sequence is TGTGCCAGCAGCTGGACTAGCGGGGGGGCAACTGAAAGTTTGGAGACCCAGTACTTC. It codes for CASSWTSGGATESLETQYF. The whole variable domain, remainder taken from reference TRBV28 and TRBJ2-5, is DVKVTQSSRYLVKRTGEKVFLECVQDMDHENMFWYRQDPGLGLRLIYFSYDVKMKEKGDIPEGYSVSREKKERFSLILESASTNQTSMYLCASSWTSGGATESLETQYFGPGTRLLVL.

This clonotype was seen repeatedly, ten times or more. The rearrangement joins TRBV5-4 to TRBJ2-3, with no clear D. This CDR3 region has 13 residues. Looked up from germline, CDR1 is SGHNT and CDR2 is YYREEE (reference sequence). With 2 bases removed from V and 0 bases from J, the gap between germline ends came to 4 bases. For the CDR3, the DNA is TGTGCCAGCAGCTTCGCCAGCACAGATACGCAGTATTTT. Translated: CASSFASTDTQYF. The whole variable domain, remainder taken from reference TRBV5-4 and TRBJ2-3, is ETGVTQSPTHLIKTRGQQVTLRCSSQSGHNTVSWYQQALGQGPQFIFQYYREEENGRGNFPPRFSGLQFPNYSSELNVNALELDDSALYLCASSFASTDTQYFGPGTRLTVL.

CDR3 in amino acids: CASSPTGTVSYEQYF. DNA for the CDR3: TGTGCCAGCAGTCCCACCGGGACAGTATCCTACGAGCAGTACTTC. The chain links TRBV28 to TRBJ2-7; 7 bases match TRBD1. V was clipped by 5 bases and J by 1 base; unmatched bases: 8. From germline, CDR1 is MDHEN and CDR2 SYDVKM. The CDR3 loop spans 15 amino acids. The full variable domain, rest sourced from reference TRBV28 and TRBJ2-7, is DVKVTQSSRYLVKRTGEKVFLECVQDMDHENMFWYRQDPGLGLRLIYFSYDVKMKEKGDIPEGYSVSREKKERFSLILESASTNQTSMYLCASSPTGTVSYEQYFGPGTRLTVT.

This clonotype showed up just once. This may come from a read error, since a much larger clone is one base off. The rearrangement uses TRBV19 and TRBJ2-1; a possible D gene is TRBD2 (9 bases). V dropped 5 bases and J dropped 3 bases, with 23 bases sitting between them. The CDR3 spans 18 residues. CDR1 and CDR2 from the germline V gene are LNHDA and SQIVND (reference sequence). CDR3: CASSPRGRGGLFYNEQFF. The CDR3 nucleotides are TGTGCCAGTAGTCCCAGGGGGCGGGGGGGCCTATTCTACAATGAGCAGTTCTTC.

This clonotype was counted at least ten times. The V call is TRBV30, the J call TRBJ1-2; 9 nucleotides agree with TRBD1. Germline lookup yields CDR1 GTSNPN and CDR2 SVGIG (reference sequence). The CDR3 consists of 16 residues. V was clipped by 3 bases and J by 1 base; unmatched bases: 9. CDR3 nucleotides: TGTGCCTGGAGCGCCCGGGGACAGGGTCGTAACTATGGCTACACCTTC. This translates into CAWSARGQGRNYGYTF.

This clonotype was counted many times. V is TRBV19 and J is TRBJ1-2; D remains unclear. V was trimmed by 3 bases and J by 4 bases, leaving 9 bases between them. The CDR3 has 13 residues. Germline CDR1 LNHDA, CDR2 SQIVND (reference sequence). CDR3 region: CASSITSSYGYTF. The CDR3 bases are TGTGCCAGTAGTATTACATCATCCTATGGCTACACCTTC.

This clonotype has ten or more counts. The chain is built from TRBV7-2 and TRBJ1-2, with TRBD1 matching 9 bases. This CDR3 has 16 amino acids. With V trimmed by 1 base and J by 3 bases, 6 bases remained unmatched. Per the germline V gene, CDR1 is SGHTA and CDR2 is FQGNSA. For the CDR3, the DNA is TGTGCCAGCAGCTTAGTTGGGACAGGGTCGGACTATGGCTACACCTTC. Its translation is CASSLVGTGSDYGYTF.

This clonotype was observed many times. V usage is TRBV29-1 and J usage is TRBJ2-5; a weak D match, TRBD1 (6 bases). CDR3 length equals 14 residues. The germline gives CDR1 SQVTM, CDR2 ANQGSEA. Deletions cut 5 bases from V and 2 bases from J, with 15 bases between. The CDR3 DNA follows: TGCAGCGTTCCCGAAGGACAGCCACAAGAGACCCAGTACTTC. It encodes CSVPEGQPQETQYF.

This clonotype was recorded many times. The V and J genes are TRBV15 and TRBJ2-7, with unresolved D. The ends were cut back, 0 bases at V and 0 bases at J, with 12 bases in the middle. Germline V lookup: CDR1 LNHNV, CDR2 YYDKDF (reference sequence). The CDR3 extends over 16 amino acids. In DNA, the CDR3 is TGTGCCACCAGCAGAGAACCAGGTGCTAGCTCCTACGAGCAGTACTTC. It yields the protein CATSREPGASSYEQYF.

This clonotype was found many times. V usage is TRBV6-2 or TRBV6-3 and J usage is TRBJ2-2; D might be TRBD1 (5 bases). CDR3 size: 13 residues. Germline V gives CDR1 MNHEY, CDR2 SVGEGT. V was trimmed by 10 bases and J by 6 bases, leaving 15 bases between them. CDR3 sequence reads: CATLRDGAGELFF. The CDR3 DNA is TGTGCCACCCTCAGGGATGGGGCCGGGGAGCTGTTTTTT.

Ten or more counts support this clonotype. The gene calls are TRBV7-3 and TRBJ2-3, with 7 bases matching TRBD2. The junction had 14 bases not matched to a gene; V was cut back by 5 bases and J by 15 bases. Germline assignment: CDR1 SGHTA and CDR2 FQGTGA. CDR3 length: 13 amino acids. The CDR3 is CASSMSGTTTPYF. The DNA of the CDR3 is TGTGCCAGCAGCATGTCCGGGACTACAACTCCCTATTTT.